The present TCR beta chain was sequenced within a study of T cell changes during pregnancy in multiple sclerosis. This table comes from immunoSEQ multiplex PCR, and its TCRdb copy is limited to in-frame clones, with some not included. In the table there are about 38,000 clones, about 90% of which are singletons. Sequencing was performed on CD4+ T cells from peripheral blood mononuclear cells, taken after pregnancy. This TCR was recovered from a female donor in good health, enrolled as a control in a pregnancy study.

The CDR3 spells CASSPQPPGQGRSPLHF. CDR3 nucleotide sequence: TGTGCCAGCTCACCACAACCACCGGGACAGGGGCGGTCACCCCTCCACTTT. This chain joins TRBV18 and TRBJ1-6; 10 bases line up with TRBD1. J was trimmed by 10 bases and V by 1 base; bases with no gene match: 10. The CDR3 loop spans 17 amino acids. CDR1 KGHSH and CDR2 LQKENI come from the germline V gene.